In this sample, the clone carrying this T cell receptor beta chain turned up once. Its antigen is undetermined. Germline is not matched at one junction end, which may reflect a read error. RNA transcripts were the template for amplifying TCR beta CDR3 regions. When the TCR CDR3 underwent first-round RT-PCR, the HTBI primer set was used. TCRdb reprocessed the multiplex PCR reads via MiXCR and lists one record per CDR3 protein. This sample has under 650,000 distinct CDR3 sequences, with around 15% found just once. This specimen comes from a study of T cells in Graves' hyperthyroidism and ophthalmopathy. Overall study context: Sampling of peripheral blood happened at initial diagnosis, prior to any treatment.

This CDR3 comprises 15 residues. Germline-derived CDR1 and CDR2 are GTSNPN and SVGIG (reference sequence). Findings and caveats of the study: Using 13 V-J features, a model discriminated ophthalmopathy from stable hyperthyroidism.

The clonotype was recovered from a woman in her 30s with Graves' hyperthyroidism. The chain is built from TRBV30 and TRBJ2-3; no clear D gene. The sequenced sample was blood. The CDR3 coding sequence is TGTGCCTGGAGTGCAGGTCGGCACGAGCCAGATGCGCAGTATTTT. Encoded protein: CAWSAGRHEPDAQYF.